This paragraph covers one T cell receptor (beta chain) sequence. Its antigen is currently unknown. The germline gives CDR1 MNHNS, CDR2 SASEGT. The CDR3 length is 17 residues. V lost 6 bases to trimming and J lost 2 bases, with 20 bases between them. The sample comes from a study of T cells in Graves' hyperthyroidism and ophthalmopathy. Diagnosis relied on clinical symptoms, serum thyroxine and TRAb, thyroid ultrasound and orbital computed tomography. It was RNA transcripts that yielded the amplified TCR beta CDR3 regions. With the HTBI primer set, the TCR CDR3 went through a first round of RT-PCR. TCRdb re-derived calls from the multiplex PCR reads in MiXCR, one entry per CDR3 protein. Among hundreds of thousands of distinct CDR3 sequences listed, roughly a sixth were seen once. Regarding the study as a whole: Most thyroid clonotypes expanded above 0.001 were also detected in blood.

The specimen sequenced was blood. The genes are TRBV6-1 and TRBJ2-1, with D possibly being TRBD2 (5 bases). The TCR comes from a woman between 50 and 59 years old with Graves' hyperthyroidism that later progressed to Graves' ophthalmopathy. The chain's CDR3 is CASRGAGGLSAYNEQFF. The CDR3 DNA reads as TGTGCCAGCAGAGGAGCCGGAGGTCTTAGCGCCTACAATGAGCAGTTCTTC.